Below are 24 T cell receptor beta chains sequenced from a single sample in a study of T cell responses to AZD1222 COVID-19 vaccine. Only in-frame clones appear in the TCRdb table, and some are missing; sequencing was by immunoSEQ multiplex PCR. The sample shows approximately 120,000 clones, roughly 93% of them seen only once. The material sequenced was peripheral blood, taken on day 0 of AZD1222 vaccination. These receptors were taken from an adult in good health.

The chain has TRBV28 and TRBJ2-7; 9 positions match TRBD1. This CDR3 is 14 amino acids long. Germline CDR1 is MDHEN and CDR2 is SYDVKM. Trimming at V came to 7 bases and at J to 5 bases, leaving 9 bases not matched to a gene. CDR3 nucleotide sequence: TGTGCCAGCAAGTTCTTGGACAGGGGCAACGAGCAGTACTTC. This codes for CASKFLDRGNEQYF.

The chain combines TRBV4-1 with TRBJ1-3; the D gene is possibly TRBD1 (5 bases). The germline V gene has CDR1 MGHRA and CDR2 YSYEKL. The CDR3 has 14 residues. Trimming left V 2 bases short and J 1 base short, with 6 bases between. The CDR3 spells CASSQQGSGNTIYF. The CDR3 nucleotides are TGCGCCAGCAGCCAACAGGGTTCTGGAAACACCATATATTTT.

The CDR3 is CAIRKPTGELFF. CDR3 bases: TGTGCCATCAGAAAACCCACCGGGGAGCTGTTTTTT. This rearrangement joins TRBV10-3 to TRBJ2-2; D is unclear. Trimming stripped 6 bases from V and 4 bases from J, with 6 bases between. The CDR3 has 12 residues. Per germline, CDR1 ENHRY and CDR2 SYGVKD.

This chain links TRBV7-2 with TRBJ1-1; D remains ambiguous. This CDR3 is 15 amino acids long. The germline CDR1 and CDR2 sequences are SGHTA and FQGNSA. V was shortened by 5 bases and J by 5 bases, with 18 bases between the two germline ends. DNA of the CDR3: TGTGCCAGCAGCCATGGCCCGGGAATCGAAACTGAAGCTTTCTTT. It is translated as CASSHGPGIETEAFF.

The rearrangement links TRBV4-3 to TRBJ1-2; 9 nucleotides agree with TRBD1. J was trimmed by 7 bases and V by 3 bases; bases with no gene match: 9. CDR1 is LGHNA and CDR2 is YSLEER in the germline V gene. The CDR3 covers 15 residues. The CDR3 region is CASSQIYGTGSGYTF. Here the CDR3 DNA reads TGCGCCAGCAGCCAGATTTACGGGACAGGGTCTGGCTACACCTTC.

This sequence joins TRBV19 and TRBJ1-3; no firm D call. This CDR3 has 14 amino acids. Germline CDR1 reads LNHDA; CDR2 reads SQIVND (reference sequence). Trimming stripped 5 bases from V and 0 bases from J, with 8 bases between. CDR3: CASSPDNSGNTIYF. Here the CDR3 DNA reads TGTGCCAGTAGTCCCGATAACTCTGGAAACACCATATATTTT. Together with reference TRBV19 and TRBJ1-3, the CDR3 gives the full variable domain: DGGITQSPKYLFRKEGQNVTLSCEQNLNHDAMYWYRQDPGQGLRLIYYSQIVNDFQKGDIAEGYSVSREKKESFPLTVTSAQKNPTAFYLCASSPDNSGNTIYFGEGSWLTVV.

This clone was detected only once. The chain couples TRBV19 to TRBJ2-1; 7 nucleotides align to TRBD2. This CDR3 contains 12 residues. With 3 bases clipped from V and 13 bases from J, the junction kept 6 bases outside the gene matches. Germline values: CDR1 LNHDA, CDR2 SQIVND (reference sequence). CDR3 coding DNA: TGTGCCAGTAGTATCTCTGCGGGAGTTCAGTTCTTC. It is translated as CASSISAGVQFF.

The CDR3 DNA follows: TGTGCCAGCAGTGTTCTAGCCCCCACGGCCTACAATGAGCAGTTCTTC. Its protein is CASSVLAPTAYNEQFF. The gene calls are TRBV6-1 and TRBJ2-1; tentatively, D is TRBD2 (5 bases). The CDR3 spans 16 residues. Looked up from germline, CDR1 is MNHNS and CDR2 is SASEGT. V lost 4 bases, J lost 2 bases, and 15 bases lay in between.

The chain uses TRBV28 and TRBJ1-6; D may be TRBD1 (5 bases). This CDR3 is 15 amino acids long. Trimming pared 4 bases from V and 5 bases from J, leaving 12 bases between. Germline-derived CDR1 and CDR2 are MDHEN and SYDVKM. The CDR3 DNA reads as TGTGCCAGCAGTTCCCCGGGACTGAATAATTCACCCCTCCACTTT. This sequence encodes CASSSPGLNNSPLHF.

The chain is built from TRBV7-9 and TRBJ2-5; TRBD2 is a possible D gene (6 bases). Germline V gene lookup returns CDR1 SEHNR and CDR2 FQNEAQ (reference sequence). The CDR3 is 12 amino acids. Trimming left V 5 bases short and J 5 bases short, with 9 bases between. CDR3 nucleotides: TGTGCCAGCAGCGTGGGGAGGGAGACCCAGTACTTC. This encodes CASSVGRETQYF. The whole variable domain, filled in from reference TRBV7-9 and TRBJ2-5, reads DTGVSQNPRHKITKRGQNVTFRCDPISEHNRLYWYRQTLGQGPEFLTYFQNEAQLEKSRLLSDRFSAERPKGSFSTLEIQRTEQGDSAMYLCASSVGRETQYFGPGTRLLVL.

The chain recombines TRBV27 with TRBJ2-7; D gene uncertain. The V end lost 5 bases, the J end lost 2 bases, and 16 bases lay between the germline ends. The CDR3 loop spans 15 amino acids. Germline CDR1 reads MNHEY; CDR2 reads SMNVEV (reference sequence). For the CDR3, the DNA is TGTGCCAGCAGTCCCCGCGCGATAACGACCTACGAGCAGTACTTC. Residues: CASSPRAITTYEQYF.

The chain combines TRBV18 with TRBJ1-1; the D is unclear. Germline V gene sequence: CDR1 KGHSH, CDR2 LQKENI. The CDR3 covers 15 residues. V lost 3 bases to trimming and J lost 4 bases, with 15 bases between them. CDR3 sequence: CASSPSEAPSTEAFF. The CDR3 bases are TGTGCCAGCTCACCTTCCGAGGCCCCCAGCACTGAAGCTTTCTTT.

The CDR3 loop is CASSRGAEDTEAFF. The CDR3, as DNA: TGTGCCAGCAGCCGGGGGGCGGAAGACACTGAAGCTTTCTTT. The chain links TRBV7-9 to TRBJ1-1, with D perhaps TRBD1 (6 bases). The CDR3 has 14 residues. Germline V CDR1 and CDR2: SEHNR, FQNEAQ (reference sequence). Between the trimmed V and J ends, which lost 5 bases and 3 bases, there was a span of 13 bases. The full variable domain, rest sourced from reference TRBV7-9 and TRBJ1-1, is DTGVSQNPRHKITKRGQNVTFRCDPISEHNRLYWYRQTLGQGPEFLTYFQNEAQLEKSRLLSDRFSAERPKGSFSTLEIQRTEQGDSAMYLCASSRGAEDTEAFFGQGTRLTVV.

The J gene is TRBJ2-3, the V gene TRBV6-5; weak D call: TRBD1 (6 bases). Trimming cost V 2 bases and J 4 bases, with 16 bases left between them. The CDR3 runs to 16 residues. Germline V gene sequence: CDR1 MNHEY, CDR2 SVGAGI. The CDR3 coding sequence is TGTGCCAGCAGTTACGACCTAGACAGGCCGCCAGATACGCAGTATTTT. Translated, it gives CASSYDLDRPPDTQYF.

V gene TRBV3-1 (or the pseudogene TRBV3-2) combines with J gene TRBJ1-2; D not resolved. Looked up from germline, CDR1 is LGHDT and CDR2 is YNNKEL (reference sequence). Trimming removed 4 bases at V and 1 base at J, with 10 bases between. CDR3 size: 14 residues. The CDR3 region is CASSPGRGNYGYTF. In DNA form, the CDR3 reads TGTGCCAGCAGCCCCGGGCGGGGTAACTATGGCTACACCTTC.

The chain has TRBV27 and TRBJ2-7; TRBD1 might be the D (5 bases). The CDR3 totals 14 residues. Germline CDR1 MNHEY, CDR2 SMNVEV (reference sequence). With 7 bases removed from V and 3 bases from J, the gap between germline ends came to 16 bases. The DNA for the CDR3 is TGTGCCAGCACCAGTATTGGGGCTGACTACGAGCAGTACTTC. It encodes CASTSIGADYEQYF.

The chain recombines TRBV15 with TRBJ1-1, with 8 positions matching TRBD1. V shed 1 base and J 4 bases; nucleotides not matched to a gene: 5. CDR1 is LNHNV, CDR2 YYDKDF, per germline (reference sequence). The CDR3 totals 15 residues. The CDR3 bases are TGTGCCACCAGCAGAGCCGACAGGGGAGGCACTGAAGCTTTCTTT. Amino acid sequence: CATSRADRGGTEAFF.

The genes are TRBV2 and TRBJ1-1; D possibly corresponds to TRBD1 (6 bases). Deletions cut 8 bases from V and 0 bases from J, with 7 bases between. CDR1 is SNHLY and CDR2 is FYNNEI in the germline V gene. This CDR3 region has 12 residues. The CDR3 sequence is CASGQMNTEAFF. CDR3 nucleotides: TGTGCCAGCGGACAGATGAACACTGAAGCTTTCTTT.

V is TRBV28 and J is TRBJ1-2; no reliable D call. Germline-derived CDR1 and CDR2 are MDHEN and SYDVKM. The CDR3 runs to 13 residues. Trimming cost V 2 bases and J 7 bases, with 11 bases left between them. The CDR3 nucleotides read TGTGCCAGCAGTTTACAAGGTAGAGCTGGCTACACCTTC. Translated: CASSLQGRAGYTF.

The CDR3 region is CASSPMGANTIYF. CDR3 DNA: TGTGCCAGCTCACCAATGGGGGCTAACACCATATATTTT. V and J are TRBV18 and TRBJ1-3; TRBD1 might be the D (6 bases). CDR3 length: 13 amino acids. With 2 bases removed from V and 7 bases from J, the gap between germline ends came to 9 bases. Germline V gene data show CDR1 as KGHSH and CDR2 as LQKENI.

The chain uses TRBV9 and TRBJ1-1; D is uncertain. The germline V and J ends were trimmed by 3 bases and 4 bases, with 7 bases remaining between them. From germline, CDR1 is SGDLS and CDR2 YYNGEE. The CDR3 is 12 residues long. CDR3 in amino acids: CASSARGTEAFF. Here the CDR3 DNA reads TGTGCCAGCAGCGCCCGAGGCACTGAAGCTTTCTTT.

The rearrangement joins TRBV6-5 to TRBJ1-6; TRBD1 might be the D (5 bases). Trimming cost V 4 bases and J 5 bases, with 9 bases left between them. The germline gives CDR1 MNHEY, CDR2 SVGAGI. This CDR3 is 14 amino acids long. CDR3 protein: CASSSGANNSPLHF. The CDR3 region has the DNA TGTGCCAGCAGTTCCGGGGCTAATAATTCACCCCTCCACTTT.

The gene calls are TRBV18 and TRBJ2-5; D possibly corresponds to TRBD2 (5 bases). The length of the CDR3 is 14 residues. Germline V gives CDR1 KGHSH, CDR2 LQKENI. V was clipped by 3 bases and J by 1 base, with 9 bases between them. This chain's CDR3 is CASSPRVSQETQYF. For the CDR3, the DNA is TGTGCCAGCTCACCGAGGGTTAGCCAAGAGACCCAGTACTTC.

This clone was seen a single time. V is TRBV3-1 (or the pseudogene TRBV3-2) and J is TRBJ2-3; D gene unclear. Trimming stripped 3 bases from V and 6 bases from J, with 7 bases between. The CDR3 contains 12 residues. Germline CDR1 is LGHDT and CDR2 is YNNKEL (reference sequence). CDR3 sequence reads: CASSQYADTQYF. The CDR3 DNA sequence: TGTGCCAGCAGCCAGTACGCCGATACGCAGTATTTT.